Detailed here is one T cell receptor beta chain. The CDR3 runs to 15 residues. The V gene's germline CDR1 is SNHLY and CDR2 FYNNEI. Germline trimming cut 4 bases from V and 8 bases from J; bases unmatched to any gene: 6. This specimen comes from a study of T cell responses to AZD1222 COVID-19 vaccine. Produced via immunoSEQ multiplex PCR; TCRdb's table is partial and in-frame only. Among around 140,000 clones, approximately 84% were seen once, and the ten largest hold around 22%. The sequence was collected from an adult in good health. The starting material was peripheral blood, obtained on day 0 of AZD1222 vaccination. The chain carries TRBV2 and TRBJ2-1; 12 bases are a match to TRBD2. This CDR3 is CASSGGLAGTHEQFF. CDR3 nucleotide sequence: TGTGCCAGCAGTGGAGGACTAGCGGGGACCCATGAGCAGTTCTTC.